Below, one T cell receptor beta chain is given with its context. The treatment: skin biopsy from PPD injection site in Mantoux-positive individual. TCR cDNA received a 3' ligated oligonucleotide that carried a UMI. Biopsied sites were PPD injections in people with a positive Mantoux test. This sample is part of a study of naive and memory T cell subsets. V was pared by 1 base and J by 4 bases, with 8 bases of the junction left unmatched. CDR3 size: 16 residues. Germline CDR1 reads SGHRS; CDR2 reads YFSETQ. Ligated cDNA underwent four rounds of PCR with nested alpha and beta constant region primers and SP2. Each CDR3 protein is one row after TCRdb ran MiXCR on the UMI-ligation and nested PCR reads. The sample has around 35,000 distinct CDR3 sequences; approximately 11% are singletons.

This TCR was sampled from an adult in good health. The sequences come from skin, collected from a tuberculin skin test site. The chain joins TRBV5-1 to TRBJ2-5, with 9 bases lining up with TRBD1. The CDR3: CASSLSNRGQGETQYF. DNA of the CDR3: TGCGCCAGCAGCTTGTCGAACAGGGGGCAAGGAGAGACCCAGTACTTC.